Listed below are T cell receptor beta chains from one sample, sequenced in a study of blood T cell repertoires in COVID-19. The method was immunoSEQ multiplex PCR; TCRdb's version includes in-frame clones alone and lacks a portion of them. This table has around 92,000 clones, 86% appearing once. The material sequenced was peripheral blood. The origin of the receptors is a woman in her fifties or sixties in a cohort sampled during active or convalescent COVID-19. Each CDR3 is given with its conserved first and last residue. Each record gives: J gene, V gene, D gene, clone size, CDR3 protein, CDR3 DNA. A D gene is named only where the DNA matches it firmly. Size values are once, few and many counts, or a class for expanded clones, and some rows have none.

TRBJ1-1 TRBV5-8 NA NA CASSLGIREGAFF TGTGCCAGCAGTCTGGGGATTAGGGAGGGAGCTTTCTTT
TRBJ1-1 TRBV5-1 NA NA CASSPRTVNTEAFF TGCGCCAGCAGCCCACGGACAGTGAACACTGAAGCTTTCTTT
TRBJ1-4 TRBV28 NA NA CASSFQGGNEKLFF TGTGCCAGCAGTTTCCAGGGCGGTAATGAAAAACTGTTTTTT
TRBJ1-2 TRBV5-4 TRBD1 NA CASSRIVGAGGYGYTF TGTGCCAGCAGCCGAATTGTGGGGGCAGGGGGCTATGGCTACACCTTC
TRBJ1-1 TRBV19 NA NA CATRGTVNTEAFF TGTGCCACCAGGGGTACAGTGAACACTGAAGCTTTCTTT
TRBJ1-3 TRBV9 TRBD1 NA CASSSSSSGDRGAGNTIYF TGTGCCAGCAGCTCTAGTAGTAGTGGGGACAGGGGAGCTGGAAACACCATATATTTT
TRBJ2-1 TRBV7-6 NA NA CASSLGSYNEQFF TGTGCCAGCAGCTTAGGCAGCTACAATGAGCAGTTCTTC
TRBJ2-6 TRBV19 NA few CASSTRTGSSGANVLTF TGTGCCAGTAGCACCCGAACCGGGAGCTCTGGGGCCAACGTCCTGACTTTC
TRBJ1-1 TRBV12-3/TRBV12-4 NA NA CAITRFYEAFF TGTGCCATCACGCGCTTTTATGAAGCTTTCTTT
TRBJ2-7 TRBV18 NA NA CASSPAGPPSYEQYF TGTGCCAGCTCACCGGCGGGACCCCCTTCCTACGAGCAGTACTTC
TRBJ2-4 TRBV3-1/TRBV3-2 TRBD2 once CASSQTGTSGSLAKNIQYF TGTGCCAGCAGCCAAACCGGGACTAGCGGATCTCTAGCCAAAAACATTCAGTACTTC
TRBJ1-6 TRBV28 NA NA CASTLGWGNSPLHF TGTGCCAGCACCCTGGGCTGGGGCAATTCACCCCTCCACTTT
TRBJ1-2 TRBV12-3/TRBV12-4 TRBD1 NA CASIGTARGYTF TGTGCCAGCATCGGGACAGCGCGTGGCTACACCTTC
TRBJ1-5 TRBV14 TRBD1 NA CASSLGQGAGQPQHF TGTGCCAGCAGCCTGGGACAGGGGGCAGGTCAGCCCCAGCATTTT
TRBJ1-1 TRBV29-1 NA few CSVGHPVAEAFF TGCAGCGTTGGACACCCGGTGGCTGAAGCTTTCTTT
TRBJ2-7 TRBV10-3 TRBD1 NA CATHQSRDSSYEQYF TGTGCCACTCACCAATCGAGGGACAGCTCCTACGAGCAGTACTTC
TRBJ2-1 TRBV12-5 TRBD1 NA CASGRGQVIRSSYNEQFF TGTGCTAGTGGTAGAGGACAGGTCATTAGAAGCTCCTACAATGAGCAGTTCTTC
TRBJ2-3 TRBV5-1 NA NA CASSLQGLGTDTQYF TGCGCCAGCAGCCTACAGGGTCTTGGGACAGATACGCAGTATTTT
TRBJ1-2 TRBV5-1 NA NA CASSLASDPGGYTF TGCGCCAGCAGCTTGGCGTCCGATCCAGGTGGCTACACCTTC
TRBJ2-7 TRBV7-9 TRBD2 NA CASSPYPNGGTRGEQYF TGTGCCAGCAGCCCTTACCCCAACGGGGGGACCCGAGGCGAGCAGTACTTC
TRBJ1-1 TRBV2 TRBD1 NA CASSRDSATGTEAFF TGTGCCAGCAGCCGGGACAGCGCTACGGGCACTGAAGCTTTCTTT
TRBJ1-4 TRBV9 NA NA CASSVGQGGEKLFF TGTGCCAGCAGCGTAGGCCAGGGCGGTGAAAAACTGTTTTTT
TRBJ1-3 TRBV7-3 NA few CASSLTSVNTIYF TGTGCCAGCAGCTTAACGTCTGTGAACACCATATATTTT
TRBJ1-1 TRBV10-2 NA NA CASAERTEAFF TGCGCGTCGGCGGAACGGACTGAAGCTTTCTTT
TRBJ1-2 TRBV7-2 TRBD1 NA CASSLAGQVYGYTF TGTGCCAGCAGCTTAGCGGGACAGGTGTATGGCTACACCTTC
TRBJ2-2 TRBV7-2 TRBD1 NA CASSVPGQGTGELFF TGTGCCAGCAGCGTACCGGGACAGGGAACCGGGGAGCTGTTTTTT
TRBJ2-3 TRBV11-2 TRBD2 NA CASSLILAGGDTQYF TGTGCCAGCAGCTTAATACTAGCGGGAGGGGATACGCAGTATTTT
TRBJ1-1 TRBV7-9 NA NA CASSAGLTEAFF TGTGCCAGCAGCGCAGGGTTGACTGAAGCTTTCTTT
TRBJ2-4 TRBV5-4 NA NA CASSPGNRGKNIQYF TGTGCCAGCAGCCCGGGGAACCGGGGCAAAAACATTCAGTACTTC
TRBJ1-2 TRBV23-1 TRBD1 NA CASSHGTEVLYGYTF TGCGCCAGCAGTCACGGGACAGAAGTTCTCTATGGCTACACCTTC
TRBJ1-2 TRBV10-3 NA NA CAISEWTPPNYGYTF TGTGCCATCAGTGAGTGGACACCCCCTAACTATGGCTACACCTTC
TRBJ2-7 TRBV11-2 NA NA CASSSTRHRYEQYF TGTGCCAGCAGCTCAACCCGACACCGCTACGAGCAGTACTTC
TRBJ2-5 TRBV28 NA NA CASSWGAPRGTQYF TGTGCCAGCAGCTGGGGAGCTCCTCGAGGAACCCAGTACTTC
TRBJ2-7 TRBV7-9 NA NA CASSRDYEQYF TGTGCCAGCAGCCGGGACTACGAGCAGTACTTC